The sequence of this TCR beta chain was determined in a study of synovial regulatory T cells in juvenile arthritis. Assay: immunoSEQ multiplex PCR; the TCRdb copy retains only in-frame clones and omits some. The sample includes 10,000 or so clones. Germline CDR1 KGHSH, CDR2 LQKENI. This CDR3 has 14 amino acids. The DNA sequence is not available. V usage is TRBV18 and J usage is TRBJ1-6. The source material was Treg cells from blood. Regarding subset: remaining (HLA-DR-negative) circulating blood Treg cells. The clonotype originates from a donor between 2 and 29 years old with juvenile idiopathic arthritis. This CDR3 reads CASSPGALNSPLHF.